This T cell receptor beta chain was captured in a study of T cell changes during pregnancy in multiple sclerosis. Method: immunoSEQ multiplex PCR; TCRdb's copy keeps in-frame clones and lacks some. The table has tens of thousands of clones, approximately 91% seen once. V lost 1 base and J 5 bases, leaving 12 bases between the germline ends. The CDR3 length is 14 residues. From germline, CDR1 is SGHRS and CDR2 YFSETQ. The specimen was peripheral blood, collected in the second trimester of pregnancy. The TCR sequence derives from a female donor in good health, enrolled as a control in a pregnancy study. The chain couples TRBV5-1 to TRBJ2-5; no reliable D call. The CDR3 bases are TGCGCCAGCAGCTTGACGGGTACCCGGGAGACCCAGTACTTC. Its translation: CASSLTGTRETQYF.